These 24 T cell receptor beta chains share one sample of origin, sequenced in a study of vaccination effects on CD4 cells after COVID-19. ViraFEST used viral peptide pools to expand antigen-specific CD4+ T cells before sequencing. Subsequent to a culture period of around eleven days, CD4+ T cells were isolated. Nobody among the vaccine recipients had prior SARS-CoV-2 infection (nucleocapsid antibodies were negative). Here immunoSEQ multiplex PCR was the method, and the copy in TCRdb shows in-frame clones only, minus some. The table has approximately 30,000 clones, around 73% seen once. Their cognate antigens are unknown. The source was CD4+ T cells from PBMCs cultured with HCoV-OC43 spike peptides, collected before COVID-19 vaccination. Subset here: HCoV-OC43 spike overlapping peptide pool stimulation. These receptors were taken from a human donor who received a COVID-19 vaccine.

CDR3 nucleotides: TGTGCCAGCAGCCAAGAGCCTCGCAGTCTCCAGTACTTC. Its protein product is CASSQEPRSLQYF. The chain is built from TRBV14 and TRBJ2-7; D gene uncertain. Germline V gene data show CDR1 as SGHDN and CDR2 as FVKESK. The CDR3 spans 13 residues. Trimming stripped 0 bases from V and 10 bases from J, with 13 bases between.

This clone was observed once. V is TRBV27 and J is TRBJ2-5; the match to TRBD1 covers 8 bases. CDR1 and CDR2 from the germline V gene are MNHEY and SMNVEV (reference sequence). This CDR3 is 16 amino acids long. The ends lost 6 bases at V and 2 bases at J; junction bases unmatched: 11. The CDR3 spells CASRWRQGSGQETQYF. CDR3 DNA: TGTGCCAGCAGATGGAGACAGGGGAGCGGGCAAGAGACCCAGTACTTC.

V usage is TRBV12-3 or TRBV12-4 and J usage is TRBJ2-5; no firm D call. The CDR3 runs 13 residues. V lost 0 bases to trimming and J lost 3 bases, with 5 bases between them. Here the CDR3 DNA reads TGTGCCAGCAGTTTAGCCCGAAAAGAGACCCAGTACTTC. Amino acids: CASSLARKETQYF.

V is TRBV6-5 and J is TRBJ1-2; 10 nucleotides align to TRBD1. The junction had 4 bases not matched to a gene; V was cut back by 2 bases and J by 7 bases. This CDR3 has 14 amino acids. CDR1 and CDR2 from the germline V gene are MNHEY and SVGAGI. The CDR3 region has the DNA TGTGCCAGCAGTTACGCGGGGACAGGGGCTGGCTACACCTTC. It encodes CASSYAGTGAGYTF.

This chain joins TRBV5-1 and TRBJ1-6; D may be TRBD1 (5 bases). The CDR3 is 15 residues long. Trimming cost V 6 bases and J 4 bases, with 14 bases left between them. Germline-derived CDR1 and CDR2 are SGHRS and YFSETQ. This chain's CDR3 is CASTQGIGYNSPLHF. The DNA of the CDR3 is TGCGCCAGCACTCAGGGAATTGGGTATAATTCACCCCTCCACTTT.

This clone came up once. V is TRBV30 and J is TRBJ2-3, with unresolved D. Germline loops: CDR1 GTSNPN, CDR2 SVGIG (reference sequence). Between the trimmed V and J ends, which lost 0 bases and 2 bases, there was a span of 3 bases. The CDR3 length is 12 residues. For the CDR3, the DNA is TGTGCCTGGAGTGTAATCACAGATACGCAGTATTTT. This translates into CAWSVITDTQYF.

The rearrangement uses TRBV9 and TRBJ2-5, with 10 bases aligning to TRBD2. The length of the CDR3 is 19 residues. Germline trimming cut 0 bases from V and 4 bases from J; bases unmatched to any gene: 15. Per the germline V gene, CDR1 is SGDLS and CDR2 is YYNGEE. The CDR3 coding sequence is TGTGCCAGCAGCGTAGGTAATAGCGGGGGGCTGAGGGCCTCAGAGACCCAGTACTTC. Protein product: CASSVGNSGGLRASETQYF.

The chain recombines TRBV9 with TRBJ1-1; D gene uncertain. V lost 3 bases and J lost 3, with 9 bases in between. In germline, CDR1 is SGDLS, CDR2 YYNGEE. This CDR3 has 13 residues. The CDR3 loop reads CASSETPHTEAFF. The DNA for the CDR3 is TGTGCCAGCAGCGAGACGCCTCACACTGAAGCTTTCTTT.

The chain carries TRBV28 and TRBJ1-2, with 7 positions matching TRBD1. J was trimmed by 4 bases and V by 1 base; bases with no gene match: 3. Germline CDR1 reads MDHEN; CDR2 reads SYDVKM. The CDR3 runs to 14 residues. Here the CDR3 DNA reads TGTGCCAGCAGTTTATCGGGACAGTTCTATGGCTACACCTTC. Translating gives CASSLSGQFYGYTF.

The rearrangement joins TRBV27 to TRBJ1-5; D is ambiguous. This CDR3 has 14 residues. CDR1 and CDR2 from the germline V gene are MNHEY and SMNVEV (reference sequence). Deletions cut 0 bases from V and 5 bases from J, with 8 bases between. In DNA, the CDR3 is TGTGCCAGCAGTTTATCAGGTCCCCATCAGCCCCAGCATTTT. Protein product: CASSLSGPHQPQHF.

This CDR3 is CASSVGTDTQYF. Written as DNA, the CDR3 is TGTGCCAGCAGTGTGGGAACAGATACGCAGTATTTT. The V call is TRBV2, the J call TRBJ2-3; D uncertain. CDR1 and CDR2 (germline): SNHLY, FYNNEI. The germline V and J ends were trimmed by 4 bases and 3 bases, with 5 bases remaining between them. This CDR3 is built from 12 residues.

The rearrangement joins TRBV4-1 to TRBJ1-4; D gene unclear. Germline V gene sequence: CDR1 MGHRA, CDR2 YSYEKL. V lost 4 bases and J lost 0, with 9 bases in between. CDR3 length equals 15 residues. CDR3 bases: TGCGCCAGCAGCCTTCGGCCGGCAACTAATGAAAAACTGTTTTTT. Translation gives CASSLRPATNEKLFF.

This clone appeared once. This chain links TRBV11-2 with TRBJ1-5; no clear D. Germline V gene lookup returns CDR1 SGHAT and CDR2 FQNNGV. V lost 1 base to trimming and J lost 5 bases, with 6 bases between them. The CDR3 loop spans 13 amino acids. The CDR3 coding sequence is TGTGCCAGCAGCTTAGCCAGCTATCAGCCCCAGCATTTT. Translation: CASSLASYQPQHF.

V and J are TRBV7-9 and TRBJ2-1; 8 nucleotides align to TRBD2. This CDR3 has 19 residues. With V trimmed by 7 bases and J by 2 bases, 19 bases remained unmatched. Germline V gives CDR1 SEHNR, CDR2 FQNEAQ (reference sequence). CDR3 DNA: TGTGCCAGCACCCACCTGAACCGGGGGACTAGGGGCACCTACAATGAGCAGTTCTTC. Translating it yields CASTHLNRGTRGTYNEQFF.

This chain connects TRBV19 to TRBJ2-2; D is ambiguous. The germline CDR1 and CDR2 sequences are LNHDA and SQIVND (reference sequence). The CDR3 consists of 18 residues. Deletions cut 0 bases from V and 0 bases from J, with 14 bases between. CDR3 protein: CASSIDSTTSANTGELFF. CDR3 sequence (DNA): TGTGCCAGTAGTATAGATAGTACCACCTCGGCGAACACCGGGGAGCTGTTTTTT.

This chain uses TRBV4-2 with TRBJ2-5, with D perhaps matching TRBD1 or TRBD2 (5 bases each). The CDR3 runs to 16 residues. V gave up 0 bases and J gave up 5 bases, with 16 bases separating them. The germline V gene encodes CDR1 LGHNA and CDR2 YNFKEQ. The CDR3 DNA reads TGTGCCAGCAGCCAAGATCGGGGCCCTAGAGAGGAGACCCAGTACTTC. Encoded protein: CASSQDRGPREETQYF.

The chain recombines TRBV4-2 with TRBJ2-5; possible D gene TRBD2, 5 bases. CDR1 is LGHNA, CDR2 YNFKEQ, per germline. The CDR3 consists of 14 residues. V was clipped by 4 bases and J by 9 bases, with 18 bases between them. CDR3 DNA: TGTGCCAGCAGCCCCGAGGGAGATTCGGTAGCCCAGTACTTC. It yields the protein CASSPEGDSVAQYF.

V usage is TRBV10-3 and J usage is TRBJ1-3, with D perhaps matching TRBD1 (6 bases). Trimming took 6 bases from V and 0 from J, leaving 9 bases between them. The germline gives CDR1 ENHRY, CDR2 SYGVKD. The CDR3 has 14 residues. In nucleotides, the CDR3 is TGTGCCATCAGGCGACAGGACTCTGGAAACACCATATATTTT. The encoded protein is CAIRRQDSGNTIYF.

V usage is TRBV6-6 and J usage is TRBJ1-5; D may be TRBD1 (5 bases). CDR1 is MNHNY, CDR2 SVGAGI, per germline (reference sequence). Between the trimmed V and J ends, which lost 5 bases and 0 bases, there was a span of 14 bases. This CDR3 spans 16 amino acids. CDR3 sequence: CASSRDRGNSNQPQHF. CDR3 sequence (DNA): TGTGCCAGCAGTAGAGACAGAGGAAATAGCAATCAGCCCCAGCATTTT.

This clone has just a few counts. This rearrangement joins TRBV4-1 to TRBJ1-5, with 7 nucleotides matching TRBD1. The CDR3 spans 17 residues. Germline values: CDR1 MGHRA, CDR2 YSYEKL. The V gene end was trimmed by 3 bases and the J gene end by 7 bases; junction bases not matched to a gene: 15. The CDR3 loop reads CASSQGKGAGGLQPQHF. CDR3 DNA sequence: TGCGCCAGCAGCCAGGGGAAAGGAGCAGGGGGATTACAGCCCCAGCATTTT.

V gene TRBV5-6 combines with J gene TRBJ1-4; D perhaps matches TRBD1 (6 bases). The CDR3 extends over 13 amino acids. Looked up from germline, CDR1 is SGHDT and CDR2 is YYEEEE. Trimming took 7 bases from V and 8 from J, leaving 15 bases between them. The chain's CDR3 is CASSGRGSEKLFF. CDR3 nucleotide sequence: TGTGCCAGCTCAGGGAGGGGGTCGGAAAAACTGTTTTTT.

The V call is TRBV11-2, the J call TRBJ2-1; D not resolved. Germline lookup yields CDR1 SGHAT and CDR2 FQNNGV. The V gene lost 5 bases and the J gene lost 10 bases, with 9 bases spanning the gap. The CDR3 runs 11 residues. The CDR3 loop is CASSLGPEQFF. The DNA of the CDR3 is TGTGCCAGCAGCCTCGGGCCAGAGCAGTTCTTC. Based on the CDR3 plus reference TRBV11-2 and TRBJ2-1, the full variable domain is EAGVAQSPRYKIIEKRQSVAFWCNPISGHATLYWYQQILGQGPKLLIQFQNNGVVDDSQLPKDRFSAERLKGVDSTLKIQPAKLEDSAVYLCASSLGPEQFFGPGTRLTVL.

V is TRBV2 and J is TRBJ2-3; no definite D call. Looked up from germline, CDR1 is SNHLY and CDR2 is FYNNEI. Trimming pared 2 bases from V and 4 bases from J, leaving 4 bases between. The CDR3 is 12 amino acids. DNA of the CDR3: TGTGCCAGCAGTGAACAGGCAGATACGCAGTATTTT. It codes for CASSEQADTQYF.

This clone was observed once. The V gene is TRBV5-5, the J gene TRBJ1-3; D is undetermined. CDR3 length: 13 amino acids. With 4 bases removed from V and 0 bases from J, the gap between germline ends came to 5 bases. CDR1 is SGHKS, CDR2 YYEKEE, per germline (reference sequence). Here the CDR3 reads CASSENSGNTIYF. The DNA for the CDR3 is TGTGCCAGCAGCGAGAACTCTGGAAACACCATATATTTT. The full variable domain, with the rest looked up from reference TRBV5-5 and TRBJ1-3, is DAGVTQSPTHLIKTRGQQVTLRCSPISGHKSVSWYQQVLGQGPQFIFQYYEKEERGRGNFPDRFSARQFPNYSSELNVNALLLGDSALYLCASSENSGNTIYFGEGSWLTVV.